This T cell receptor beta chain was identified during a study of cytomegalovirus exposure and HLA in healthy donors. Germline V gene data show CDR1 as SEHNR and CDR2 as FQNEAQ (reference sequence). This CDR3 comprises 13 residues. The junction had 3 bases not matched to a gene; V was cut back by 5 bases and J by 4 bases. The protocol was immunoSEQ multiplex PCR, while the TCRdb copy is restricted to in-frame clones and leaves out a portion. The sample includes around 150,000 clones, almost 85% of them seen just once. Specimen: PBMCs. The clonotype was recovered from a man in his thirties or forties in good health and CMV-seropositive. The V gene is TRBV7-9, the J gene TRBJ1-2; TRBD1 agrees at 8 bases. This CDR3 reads CASSGGQVYGYTF. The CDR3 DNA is TGTGCCAGCAGCGGGGGACAGGTCTATGGCTACACCTTC.